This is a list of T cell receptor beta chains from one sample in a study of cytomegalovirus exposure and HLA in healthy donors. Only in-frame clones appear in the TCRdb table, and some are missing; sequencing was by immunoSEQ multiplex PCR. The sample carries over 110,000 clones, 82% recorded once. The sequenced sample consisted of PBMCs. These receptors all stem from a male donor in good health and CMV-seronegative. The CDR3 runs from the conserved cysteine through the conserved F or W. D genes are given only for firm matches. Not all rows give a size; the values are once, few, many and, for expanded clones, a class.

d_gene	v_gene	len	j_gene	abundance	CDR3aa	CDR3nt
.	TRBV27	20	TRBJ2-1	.	CASSLRSGGGGGPLLNEQFF	TGTGCCAGCAGTTTACGGTCCGGGGGTGGTGGAGGGCCATTACTTAATGAGCAGTTCTTC
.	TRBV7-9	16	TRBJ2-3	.	CASSLVPRDRIDTQYF	TGTGCCAGCAGCTTAGTCCCTCGGGATAGAATAGATACGCAGTATTTT
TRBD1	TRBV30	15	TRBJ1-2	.	CAWRDWDRDNYGYTF	TGTGCCTGGAGGGACTGGGACAGGGATAACTATGGCTACACCTTC
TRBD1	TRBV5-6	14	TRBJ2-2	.	CASSFGTATGELFF	TGTGCCAGCAGCTTCGGGACAGCTACCGGGGAGCTGTTTTTT
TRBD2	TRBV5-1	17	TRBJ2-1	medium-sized	CASSPGPPSGSRHEQFF	TGCGCCAGCAGCCCAGGACCGCCTAGCGGGAGTAGGCATGAGCAGTTCTTC
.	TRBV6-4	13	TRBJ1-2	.	CASSPGGSLSYTF	TGTGCCAGCAGTCCGGGTGGTTCCCTTAGCTACACCTTC
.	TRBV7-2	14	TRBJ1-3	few	CASSPWSSGNTIYF	TGTGCCAGCAGCCCCTGGAGCTCTGGAAACACCATATATTTT
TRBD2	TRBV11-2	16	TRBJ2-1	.	CASSFSPAGGSNEQFF	TGTGCCAGCAGCTTCTCTCCAGCGGGAGGGAGTAATGAGCAGTTCTTC
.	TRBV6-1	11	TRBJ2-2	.	CASIQLGELFF	TGTGCCAGCATACAGCTCGGGGAGCTGTTTTTT
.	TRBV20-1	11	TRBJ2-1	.	CSAEGGHEQFF	TGCAGTGCTGAGGGGGGGCATGAGCAGTTCTTC
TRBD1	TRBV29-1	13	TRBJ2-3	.	CSVGTGGGDTQYF	TGCAGCGTCGGGACAGGGGGCGGAGATACGCAGTATTTT
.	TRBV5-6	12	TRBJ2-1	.	CASSLEDNEQFF	TGTGCCAGCAGCTTAGAGGACAATGAGCAGTTCTTC
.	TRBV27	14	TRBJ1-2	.	CASSFGGANYGYTF	TGTGCCAGCAGTTTCGGGGGAGCTAACTATGGCTACACCTTC
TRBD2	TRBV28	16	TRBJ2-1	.	CASSLASGSSYNEQFF	TGTGCCAGCAGTTTAGCTAGCGGGAGCTCCTACAATGAGCAGTTCTTC
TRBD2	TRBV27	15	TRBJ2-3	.	CASSLIGLAFDTQYF	TGTGCCAGCAGTTTAATAGGACTAGCGTTCGATACGCAGTATTTT
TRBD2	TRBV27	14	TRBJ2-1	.	CAIMGLAGPNEQFF	TGTGCTATCATGGGACTAGCGGGACCGAATGAGCAGTTCTTC
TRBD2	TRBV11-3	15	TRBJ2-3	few	CASSLGTSVTDTQYF	TGTGCCAGCAGCTTAGGGACTAGCGTTACAGATACGCAGTATTTT
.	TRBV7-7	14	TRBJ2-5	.	CASSLQGNQETQYF	TGTGCCAGCAGCTTACAGGGGAACCAAGAGACCCAGTACTTC
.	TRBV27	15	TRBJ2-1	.	CASSPGLPSYNEQFF	TGTGCCAGCAGTCCTGGACTACCATCCTACAATGAGCAGTTCTTC
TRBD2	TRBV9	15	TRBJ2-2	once	CASSGLAGEAGELFF	TGTGCCAGCAGCGGACTAGCGGGAGAGGCCGGGGAGCTGTTTTTT
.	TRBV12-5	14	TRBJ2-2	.	CASGLHRNTGELFF	TGTGCTAGTGGTTTGCACAGAAACACCGGGGAGCTGTTTTTT
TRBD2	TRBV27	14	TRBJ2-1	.	CASSLRGAYNEQFF	TGTGCCAGCAGTTTACGGGGGGCCTACAATGAGCAGTTCTTC
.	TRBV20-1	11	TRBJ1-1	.	CSATDSYLAFF	TGCAGTGCTACCGACAGCTACCTGGCTTTCTTT
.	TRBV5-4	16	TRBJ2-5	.	CASSLGLVGGVETQYF	TGTGCCAGCAGCTTGGGACTAGTGGGGGGTGTAGAGACCCAGTACTTC
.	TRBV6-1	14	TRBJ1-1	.	CASSAGYTNTEAFF	TGTGCCAGCAGTGCAGGGTATACGAACACTGAAGCTTTCTTT
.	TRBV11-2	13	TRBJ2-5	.	CASSLFLQETQYF	TGTGCCAGCAGCTTATTCCTTCAAGAGACCCAGTACTTC
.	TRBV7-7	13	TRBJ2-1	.	CASSPHLRDLQFF	TGTGCTAGCAGCCCTCATCTTAGGGACTTACAGTTCTTC
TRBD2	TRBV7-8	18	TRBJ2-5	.	CASSLVLAGEGNQETQYF	TGTGCCAGCAGCTTAGTGCTAGCGGGAGAGGGGAACCAAGAGACCCAGTACTTC
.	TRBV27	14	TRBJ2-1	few	CATASGSSYNEQFF	TGTGCCACCGCGAGCGGGTCCTCCTACAATGAGCAGTTCTTC
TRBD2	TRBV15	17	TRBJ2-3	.	CATSRAPLAGGPDTQYF	TGTGCCACCAGCAGGGCCCCGTTAGCGGGAGGCCCCGATACGCAGTATTTT
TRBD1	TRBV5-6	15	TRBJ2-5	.	CASSLGRTGQETQYF	TGTGCCAGCAGCTTGGGTAGGACAGGACAAGAGACCCAGTACTTC
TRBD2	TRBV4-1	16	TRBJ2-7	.	CASSSPGTSGSYEQYF	TGCGCCAGCAGCTCGCCTGGGACTAGCGGATCCTACGAGCAGTACTTC
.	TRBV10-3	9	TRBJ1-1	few	CAIGLPAFF	TGTGCCATCGGCCTGCCAGCTTTCTTT
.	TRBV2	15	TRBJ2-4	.	CASSESNGSGYIQYF	TGTGCCAGCAGTGAAAGTAACGGCTCGGGATACATTCAGTACTTC
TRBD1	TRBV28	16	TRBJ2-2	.	CASSLPGQSNTGELFF	TGTGCCAGCAGTTTACCGGGACAGTCGAACACCGGGGAGCTGTTTTTT
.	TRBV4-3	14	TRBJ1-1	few	CASSHGLLGTEAFF	TGCGCCAGCAGCCACGGACTCTTAGGCACTGAAGCTTTCTTT
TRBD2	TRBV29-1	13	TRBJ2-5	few	CSVPLAGGETQYF	TGCAGCGTTCCACTAGCGGGAGGAGAGACCCAGTACTTC
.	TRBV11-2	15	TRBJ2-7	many	CASSLVGGLPYEQYF	TGTGCCAGCAGCTTAGTTGGCGGGTTGCCCTACGAGCAGTACTTC
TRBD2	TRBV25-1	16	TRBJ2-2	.	CASSDTSGSAPGELFF	TGTGCCAGCAGTGACACTAGCGGGAGTGCCCCCGGGGAGCTGTTTTTT
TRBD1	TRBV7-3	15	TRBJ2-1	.	CASSSQGVGYNEQFF	TGTGCCAGCAGCTCACAGGGGGTCGGCTACAATGAGCAGTTCTTC
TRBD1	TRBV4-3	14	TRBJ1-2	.	CASSQDEGAQGYTF	TGCGCCAGCAGCCAAGATGAGGGGGCGCAGGGCTACACCTTC
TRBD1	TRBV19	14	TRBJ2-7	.	CASSPGTGFYEQYF	TGTGCCAGTAGTCCGGGGACAGGATTCTACGAGCAGTACTTC
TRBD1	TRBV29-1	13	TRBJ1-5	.	CSVRTGGNQPQHF	TGCAGCGTTAGGACAGGAGGCAATCAGCCCCAGCATTTT
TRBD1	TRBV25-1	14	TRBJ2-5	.	CASSPGQGKETQYF	TGTGCCAGCAGTCCGGGACAGGGGAAAGAGACCCAGTACTTC
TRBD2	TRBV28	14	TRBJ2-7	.	CASRPSGGSYEQYF	TGTGCCAGCAGGCCCTCGGGGGGTTCCTACGAGCAGTACTTC
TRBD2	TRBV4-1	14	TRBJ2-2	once	CASSPRTSPGELFF	TGCGCCAGCAGCCCCAGGACTAGCCCCGGGGAGCTGTTTTTT
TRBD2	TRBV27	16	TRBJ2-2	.	CASAGGAGANTGELFF	TGTGCCAGCGCCGGGGGAGCGGGAGCGAACACCGGGGAGCTGTTTTTT
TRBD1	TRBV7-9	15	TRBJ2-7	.	CASSLSSGQMNEQYF	TGTGCCAGCAGCTTAAGTTCGGGACAGATGAACGAGCAGTACTTC
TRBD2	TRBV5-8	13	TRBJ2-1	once	CASNGGRRNEQFF	TGTGCCAGCAATGGCGGGAGGAGGAATGAGCAGTTCTTC
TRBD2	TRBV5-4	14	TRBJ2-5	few	CASSFSGSMETQYF	TGTGCCAGCAGCTTTAGCGGGAGTATGGAGACCCAGTACTTC
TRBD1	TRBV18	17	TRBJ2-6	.	CASSPLDRDSGANVLTF	TGTGCCAGCTCACCGTTGGACAGGGACTCTGGGGCCAACGTCCTGACTTTC
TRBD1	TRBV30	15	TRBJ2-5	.	CAWSVPTQGTTAQYF	TGTGCCTGGAGTGTACCGACACAGGGGACCACGGCCCAGTACTTC
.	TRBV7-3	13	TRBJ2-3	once	CASSADTTDTQYF	TGTGCCAGCAGCGCGGACACCACAGATACGCAGTATTTT
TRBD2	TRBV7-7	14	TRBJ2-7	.	CASSRTSGSYEQYF	TGTGCTAGCAGCCGGACTAGCGGGAGTTACGAGCAGTACTTC
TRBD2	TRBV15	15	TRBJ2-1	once	CATSRDGGTFNEQFF	TGTGCCACCAGCAGGGACGGGGGGACTTTCAATGAGCAGTTCTTC
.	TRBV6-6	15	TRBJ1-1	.	CASNPLGVGNTEAFF	TGTGCCAGCAATCCCCTAGGGGTTGGGAACACTGAAGCTTTCTTT
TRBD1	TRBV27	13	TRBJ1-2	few	CASSGQGAGGYTF	TGTGCCAGCAGCGGACAGGGGGCGGGTGGCTACACCTTC
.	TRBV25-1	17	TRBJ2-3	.	CASSPGGWGLITDTQYF	TGTGCCAGCAGTCCCGGAGGGTGGGGACTGATCACAGATACGCAGTATTTT